The T cell receptor beta chain described here comes from a study of T cell responses to AZD1222 COVID-19 vaccine. The CDR3 runs to 13 residues. CDR1 is SQVTM and CDR2 is ANQGSEA in the germline V gene. Trimming took 4 bases from V and 1 from J, leaving 10 bases between them. The table came from immunoSEQ multiplex PCR; TCRdb's copy has only in-frame clones and leaves some out. Of about 140,000 clones in the sample, roughly 92% were seen once. This clone was seen a handful of times. The TCR sequence derives from an adult in good health. Material: peripheral blood, obtained on day 0 of AZD1222 vaccination. This chain uses TRBV29-1 with TRBJ1-1, with no clear D. The CDR3 DNA follows: TGCAGCGTTGCAAGGCAGGAGAACACTGAAGCTTTCTTT. Translation gives CSVARQENTEAFF.